The clone carrying this TCR beta chain is a singleton in its sample. The data derive from a study of OX40 agonist ivuxolimab in advanced cancers. Study background: Among those treated, three patients had partial responses, one with hepatocellular carcinoma and two with cutaneous melanoma.

Method: immunoSEQ multiplex PCR; TCRdb's copy keeps in-frame clones and lacks some. The profile shows roughly 76,000 clones, around nine tenths of them singletons. Patients with a history of autoimmune disease or on systemic immunosuppression were excluded. Sample: CD4+ or CD8+ T cells sorted from blood, taken in a trial of the OX40 agonist ivuxolimab. The TCR comes from an adult with an advanced solid tumor such as melanoma, head and neck, liver or kidney cancer.

In nucleotides, the CDR3 is TGTGCCAGCAGCGCACCGGGACTGAGCTCCTACAATGAGCAGTTCTTC. Its translation is CASSAPGLSSYNEQFF. V usage is TRBV14 and J usage is TRBJ2-1; possibly TRBD2 for D (6 bases). The CDR3 sequence is 16 residues long. Trimming stripped 5 bases from V and 0 bases from J, with 14 bases between. Germline CDR1 and CDR2: SGHDN and FVKESK. The full variable domain, in which reference TRBV14 and TRBJ2-1 provide the parts outside the CDR3, is EAGVTQFPSHSVIEKGQTVTLRCDPISGHDNLYWYRRVMGKEIKFLLHFVKESKQDESGMPNNRFLAERTGGTYSTLKVQPAELEDSGVYFCASSAPGLSSYNEQFFGPGTRLTVL.